This is a list of T cell receptor beta chains from one sample in a study of cytotoxic CD8 clonotypes in ibrutinib-treated CLL. Measured with immunoSEQ multiplex PCR; TCRdb has only the in-frame clones, and not every one. The data show over 140,000 clones, around 84% seen once. The sequencing used PBMCs, collected after 36 months of ibrutinib treatment. Receptors were obtained from a human donor with chronic lymphocytic leukemia. The CDR3 runs from the conserved cysteine through the conserved F or W. The D gene is left open where the match is weak. The size field is filled for only some rows; it gives once, few, many or a size class.

12	.	TRBV6-9	few	TRBJ1-5	TGTGCCAGCAGGGGCGGCAATCAGCCCCAGCATTTT	CASRGGNQPQHF
16	TRBD1	TRBV28	few	TRBJ1-6	TGTGCCAGCAGTCCCCCTGCACAGGGGAATAATTCACCCCTCCACTTT	CASSPPAQGNNSPLHF
17	.	TRBV5-6	.	TRBJ2-7	TGTGCCAGCAGCTTTTACAGCGGTTTGGGACAATCAAACGAGCAGTACTTC	CASSFYSGLGQSNEQYF
15	.	TRBV5-8	few	TRBJ1-2	TGTGCCAGCAGACAGAGGTACCTTCTTAACTATGGCTACACCTTC	CASRQRYLLNYGYTF
15	TRBD1	TRBV6-5	.	TRBJ2-4	TGTGCCAGCAGTTACTCGATAGGGGGCGTAAACATTCAGTACTTC	CASSYSIGGVNIQYF
13	.	TRBV29-1	.	TRBJ1-2	TGCAGCGTTGGAGCTCTCGGGTACTATGGCTACACCTTC	CSVGALGYYGYTF
16	TRBD2	TRBV5-1	few	TRBJ2-3	TGCGCCAGCAGCCGAGGGGCTAGCGGGAACACAGATACGCAGTATTTT	CASSRGASGNTDTQYF
13	TRBD1	TRBV30	.	TRBJ2-7	TGTGCCTGGGGTCGGACAGGGGGCTTGGAGCAGTACTTC	CAWGRTGGLEQYF
13	TRBD1	TRBV29-1	.	TRBJ2-7	TGCAGCGCCGGACAGGGAGCACGATACGAGCAGTACTTC	CSAGQGARYEQYF
13	.	TRBV5-4	.	TRBJ1-2	TGTGCCAGCAGCGTACGATCGTTGGGTGGCTACACCTTC	CASSVRSLGGYTF
17	.	TRBV27	.	TRBJ1-6	TGTGCCAGCAGTTTATTTCAGGGAGGCTCCTATAATTCACCCCTCCACTTT	CASSLFQGGSYNSPLHF
14	.	TRBV6-5	.	TRBJ2-7	TGTGCCAGCAGTTACTCGCCAGGGTCCTACGAGCAGTACTTC	CASSYSPGSYEQYF
14	.	TRBV10-2	.	TRBJ1-2	TGCGCCAGCGTTTATCGCAGGGGTCACTATGGCTACACCTTC	CASVYRRGHYGYTF
13	.	TRBV2	.	TRBJ1-1	TGTGCCAGCGGATACAGGGTGAACACTGAAGCTTTCTTT	CASGYRVNTEAFF
14	.	TRBV5-5	once	TRBJ2-7	TGTGCCAGCAGCTTGGTGGCGGAGGGGTACGAGCAGTACTTC	CASSLVAEGYEQYF
15	TRBD2	TRBV5-1	.	TRBJ2-5	TGCGCCAGCAGCTTGGGGGCGGGAGGAGGAGAGACCCAGTACTTC	CASSLGAGGGETQYF
13	.	TRBV11-2	.	TRBJ2-7	TGTGCCAGCAGCTTGCCAGCGGGCTACGAGCAGTACTTC	CASSLPAGYEQYF
14	.	TRBV6-1	.	TRBJ2-2	TGTGCCAGCAGAGGTGGCTGGGACACCGGGGAGCTGTTTTTT	CASRGGWDTGELFF
15	TRBD1	TRBV4-2	once	TRBJ1-4	TGTGCCAGCAGCCAACCCGGGACAGGGCTTGAAAAACTGTTTTTT	CASSQPGTGLEKLFF
15	.	TRBV27	.	TRBJ2-1	TGTGCCAGCAGTTTCGGAAGGGGTACCTACAATGAGCAGTTCTTC	CASSFGRGTYNEQFF
14	.	TRBV9	.	TRBJ1-5	TGTGCCAGCAGCGTAGTAGACAGCAATCAGCCCCAGCATTTT	CASSVVDSNQPQHF
14	.	TRBV5-1	.	TRBJ2-7	TGCGCCAGCAGCTTGGTGGTCAGCACCTACGAGCAGTACTTC	CASSLVVSTYEQYF
15	.	TRBV6-5	.	TRBJ1-1	TGTGCCAGCAGTTACTTGGGTGCCGATTACACTGAAGCTTTCTTT	CASSYLGADYTEAFF
16	.	TRBV19	.	TRBJ2-7	TGTGCCAGTAGTGGACGCCCCGGCCCCTTACTTTACGAGCAGTACTTC	CASSGRPGPLLYEQYF
16	.	TRBV2	.	TRBJ2-1	TGTGCCAGCAGTGGAGTATTAGCGGCCCGTGGGGATGAGCAGTTCTTC	CASSGVLAARGDEQFF
15	TRBD2	TRBV15	.	TRBJ2-7	TGTGCCACCAGCAGAACTAGCGGGAGTCAGTACGAGCAGTACTTC	CATSRTSGSQYEQYF
12	.	TRBV29-1	.	TRBJ2-5	TGCAGCGTGGGATCGGGAGTCGGGACCCAGTACTTC	CSVGSGVGTQYF
13	.	TRBV14	few	TRBJ2-1	TGTGCCAGCAGCCACACGGGGACTTTAGCGCAGTTCTTC	CASSHTGTLAQFF
19	.	TRBV21-1	.	TRBJ2-7	TGTGCCAGCACAGAGGCGCGACTAGCGGGTAGTTCCCTCCCCTACGAGCAGTACTTC	CASTEARLAGSSLPYEQYF
14	TRBD1	TRBV19	.	TRBJ2-1	TGTGCCAGTAGGCCGGGACAGGGTTTCGATGAGCAGTTCTTC	CASRPGQGFDEQFF
16	TRBD1	TRBV28	once	TRBJ1-5	TGTGCCAGCAGTAACCTGGGGACAGGGGGGAATCAGCCCCAGCATTTT	CASSNLGTGGNQPQHF
15	.	TRBV7-8	.	TRBJ1-4	TGTGCCAGCAGCTTAGTGGGTACAACTAATGAAAAACTGTTTTTT	CASSLVGTTNEKLFF
14	.	TRBV5-1	.	TRBJ2-2	TGCGCCAGCAGCTTCTCATGGGTGGCCGGGGAGCTGTTTTTT	CASSFSWVAGELFF
15	.	TRBV5-1	.	TRBJ2-7	TGCGCCAGCAGCCCCAAGGGTGATACGGGGTACGAGCAGTACTTC	CASSPKGDTGYEQYF
15	.	TRBV18	few	TRBJ2-5	TGTGCCAGCTCTCCCCTAAGGGGGGTAGGAGAGACCCAGTACTTC	CASSPLRGVGETQYF
15	.	TRBV28	.	TRBJ1-1	TGTGCCAGCCGCACATCGGGACATCCGAACACTGAAGCTTTCTTT	CASRTSGHPNTEAFF
14	.	TRBV19	once	TRBJ1-1	TGTGCCAGTAGTCGAACTGGGTTGAACACTGAAGCTTTCTTT	CASSRTGLNTEAFF
15	TRBD2	TRBV11-1	.	TRBJ2-7	TGTGCCAGCAGCAGAGAAGCGGGAGCGATTTACGAGCAGTACTTC	CASSREAGAIYEQYF
15	TRBD1	TRBV4-2	.	TRBJ1-4	TGTGCCAGCAGCCAAGATAAGGGACAGGCCGGAAAACTGTTTTTT	CASSQDKGQAGKLFF
14	.	TRBV6-1	.	TRBJ2-5	TGTGCCAGCAGTCGCAACTATTTACAAGAGACCCAGTACTTC	CASSRNYLQETQYF
19	.	TRBV21-1	few	TRBJ1-5	TGTGCCAGCAGCCGAAAGTCCCGGGACAGGGTGGGGAGAAATCAGCCCCAGCATTTT	CASSRKSRDRVGRNQPQHF
16	TRBD2	TRBV10-2	.	TRBJ2-2	TGCGCCAGCACTAGCGGTAGCGGGGGGTACACCGGGGAGCTGTTTTTT	CASTSGSGGYTGELFF